Shown below are 6 T cell receptor beta chains from a single sample sequenced in a study of response to subunit inactivated influenza vaccine. In TCRdb, the RT-PCR reads were re-called with MiXCR into one record per CDR3 protein. The repertoire has 550,000 to 650,000 distinct CDR3 sequences, about 11% of them found once; the top ten carry about 10%. The sequenced sample was PBMCs from blood, obtained on the day of vaccination. The receptor set was obtained from a man in his fifties who received an inactivated influenza vaccine.

A few counts support this clonotype. The chain has TRBV3-1 and TRBJ2-7; D gene ambiguous. V shed 3 bases and J shed 5 bases, with 5 bases lying between them. CDR1 and CDR2 from the germline V gene are LGHDT and YNNKEL (reference sequence). This CDR3 has 11 amino acids. Written as DNA, the CDR3 is TGTGCCAGCAGCCACATACACGAGCAGTACTTC. It yields the protein CASSHIHEQYF.

This chain links TRBV28 with TRBJ1-2, with a weak D call TRBD1 (5 bases). V was cut by 6 bases and J by 8 bases, with 16 bases left in between. Germline V gene data show CDR1 as MDHEN and CDR2 as SYDVKM. The CDR3 is made up of 13 amino acids. CDR3 amino acids: CASSYRGGGGYTF. CDR3 nucleotide sequence: TGTGCCAGCAGCTACCGCGGCGGGGGAGGCTACACCTTC.

This clonotype was observed at least ten times. The V gene is TRBV7-9, the J gene TRBJ1-1; weak D call: TRBD1 (5 bases). The CDR3 loop spans 15 amino acids. Trimming stripped 5 bases from V and 1 base from J, with 14 bases between. The germline V gene encodes CDR1 SEHNR and CDR2 FQNEAQ (reference sequence). In nucleotides, the CDR3 is TGTGCCAGCAGCCCCACAGGAGGGACGAACACTGAAGCTTTCTTT. Translating gives CASSPTGGTNTEAFF.

This clonotype was found a few times. The rearrangement joins TRBV27 to TRBJ2-5; D is ambiguous. Trimming removed 4 bases at V and 4 bases at J, with 19 bases between. The CDR3 is 16 amino acids. The germline CDR1 and CDR2 sequences are MNHEY and SMNVEV (reference sequence). This chain's CDR3 is CASSSLSVLTTETQYF. CDR3 DNA sequence: TGTGCCAGCAGTTCCTTATCGGTCCTTACGACAGAGACCCAGTACTTC.

This clonotype was observed a handful of times. The chain carries TRBV18 and TRBJ1-5; TRBD1 is a possible D gene (5 bases). The germline V and J ends were trimmed by 3 bases and 3 bases, with 9 bases remaining between them. This CDR3 has 14 amino acids. The germline V gene has CDR1 KGHSH and CDR2 LQKENI. The CDR3 nucleotides read TGTGCCAGCTCACCCTCGGGGCACAATCAGCCCCAGCATTTT. Translated: CASSPSGHNQPQHF.

This clonotype has only a few counts. The chain joins TRBV5-1 to TRBJ1-1; D gene unclear. V lost 7 bases and J 1 base, leaving 14 bases between the germline ends. The germline V gene has CDR1 SGHRS and CDR2 YFSETQ. CDR3 length equals 14 residues. The DNA for the CDR3 is TGCGCCAGCTCCCCCATGGGTGAGAACACTGAAGCTTTCTTT. Amino acid sequence: CASSPMGENTEAFF.